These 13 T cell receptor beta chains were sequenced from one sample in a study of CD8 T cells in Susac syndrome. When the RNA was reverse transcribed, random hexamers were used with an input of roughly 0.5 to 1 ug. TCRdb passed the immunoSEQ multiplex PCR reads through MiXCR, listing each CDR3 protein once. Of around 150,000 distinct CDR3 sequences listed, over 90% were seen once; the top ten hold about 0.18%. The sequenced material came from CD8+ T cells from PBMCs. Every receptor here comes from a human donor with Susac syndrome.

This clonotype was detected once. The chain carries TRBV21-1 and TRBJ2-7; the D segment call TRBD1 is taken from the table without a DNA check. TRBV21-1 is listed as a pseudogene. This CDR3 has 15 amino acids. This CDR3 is CASSKDREAPYEQYF. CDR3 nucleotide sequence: TGTGCCAGCAGCAAAGACAGGGAGGCCCCCTACGAGCAGTACTTC.

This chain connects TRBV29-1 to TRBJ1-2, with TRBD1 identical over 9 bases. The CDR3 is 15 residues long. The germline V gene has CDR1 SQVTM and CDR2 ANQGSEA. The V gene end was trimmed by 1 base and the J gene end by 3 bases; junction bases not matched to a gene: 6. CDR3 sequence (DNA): TGCAGCGTTGAAGGCTCGGACAGGGGAGACTATGGCTACACCTTC. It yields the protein CSVEGSDRGDYGYTF.

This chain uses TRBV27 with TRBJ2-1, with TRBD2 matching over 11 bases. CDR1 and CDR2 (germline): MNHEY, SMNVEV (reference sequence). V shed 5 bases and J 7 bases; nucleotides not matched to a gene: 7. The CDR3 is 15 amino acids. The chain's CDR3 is CASSPETSGKNEQFF. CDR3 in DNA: TGTGCCAGCAGTCCGGAGACTAGCGGGAAGAATGAGCAGTTCTTC.

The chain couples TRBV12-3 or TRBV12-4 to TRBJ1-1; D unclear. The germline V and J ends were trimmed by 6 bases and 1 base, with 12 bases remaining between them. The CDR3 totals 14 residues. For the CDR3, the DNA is TGTGCCAGCAGCGGATGGGTTTCGAACACTGAAGCTTTCTTT. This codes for CASSGWVSNTEAFF.

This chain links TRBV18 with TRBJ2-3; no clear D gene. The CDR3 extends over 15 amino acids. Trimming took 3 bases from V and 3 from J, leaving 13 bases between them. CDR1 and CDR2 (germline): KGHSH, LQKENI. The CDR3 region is CASSPAQVGTDTQYF. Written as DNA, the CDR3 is TGTGCCAGCTCACCTGCCCAAGTGGGTACAGATACGCAGTATTTT. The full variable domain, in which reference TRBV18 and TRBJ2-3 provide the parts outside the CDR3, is NAGVMQNPRHLVRRRGQEARLRCSPMKGHSHVYWYRQLPEEGLKFMVYLQKENIIDESGMPKERFSAEFPKEGPSILRIQQVVRGDSAAYFCASSPAQVGTDTQYFGPGTRLTVL.

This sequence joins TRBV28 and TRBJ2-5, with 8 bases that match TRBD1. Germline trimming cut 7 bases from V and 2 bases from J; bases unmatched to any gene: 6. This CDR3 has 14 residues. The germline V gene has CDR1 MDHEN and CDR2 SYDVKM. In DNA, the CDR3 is TGTGCCAGCACCCACCGGGACAGGCAAGAGACCCAGTACTTC. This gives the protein CASTHRDRQETQYF.

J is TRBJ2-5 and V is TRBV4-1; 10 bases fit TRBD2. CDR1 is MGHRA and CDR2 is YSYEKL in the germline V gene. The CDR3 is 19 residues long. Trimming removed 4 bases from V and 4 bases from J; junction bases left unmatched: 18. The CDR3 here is CASSPRGVSVAGGSETQYF. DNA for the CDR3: TGCGCCAGCAGCCCCAGGGGAGTCTCGGTAGCGGGAGGATCAGAGACCCAGTACTTC.

The CDR3 DNA follows: TGTGCCAGCAGCTTGGGGGGCATGGCTGAAGCTTTCTTT. Translating gives CASSLGGMAEAFF. The gene calls are TRBV5-6 and TRBJ1-1; the D gene is possibly TRBD1 (5 bases). This CDR3 is built from 13 residues. From germline, CDR1 is SGHDT and CDR2 YYEEEE. Trimming removed 0 bases from V and 6 bases from J, with 9 bases in between.

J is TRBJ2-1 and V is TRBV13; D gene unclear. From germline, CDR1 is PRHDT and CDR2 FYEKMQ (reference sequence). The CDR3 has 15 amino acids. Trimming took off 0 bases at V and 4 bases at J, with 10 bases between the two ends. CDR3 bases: TGTGCCAGCAGCTTAGGATGGGCAGAATACAATGAGCAGTTCTTC. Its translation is CASSLGWAEYNEQFF.

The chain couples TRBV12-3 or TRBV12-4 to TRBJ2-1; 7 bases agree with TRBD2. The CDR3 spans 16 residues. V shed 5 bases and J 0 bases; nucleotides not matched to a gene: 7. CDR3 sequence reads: CASSPTSESSYNEQFF. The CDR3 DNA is TGTGCCAGCAGTCCCACTAGCGAAAGCTCCTACAATGAGCAGTTCTTC.

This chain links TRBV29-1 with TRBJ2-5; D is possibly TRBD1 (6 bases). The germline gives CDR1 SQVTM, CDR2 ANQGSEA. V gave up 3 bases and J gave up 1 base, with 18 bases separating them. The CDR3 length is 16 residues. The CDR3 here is CSVEVWAGDLQETQYF. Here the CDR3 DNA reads TGCAGCGTTGAGGTATGGGCAGGGGACCTCCAAGAGACCCAGTACTTC.

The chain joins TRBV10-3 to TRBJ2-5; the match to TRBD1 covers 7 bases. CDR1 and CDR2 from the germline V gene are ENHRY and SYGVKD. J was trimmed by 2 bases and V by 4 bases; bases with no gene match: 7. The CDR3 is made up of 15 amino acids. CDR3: CAISGRGNWQETQYF. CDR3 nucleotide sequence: TGTGCCATCAGTGGCAGGGGGAATTGGCAAGAGACCCAGTACTTC.

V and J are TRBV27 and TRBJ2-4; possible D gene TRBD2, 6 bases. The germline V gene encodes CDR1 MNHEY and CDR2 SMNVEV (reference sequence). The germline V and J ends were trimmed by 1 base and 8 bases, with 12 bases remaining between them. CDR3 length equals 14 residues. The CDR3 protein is CASSLYGGPDIQYF. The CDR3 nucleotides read TGTGCCAGCAGTTTATACGGGGGTCCCGACATTCAGTACTTC.